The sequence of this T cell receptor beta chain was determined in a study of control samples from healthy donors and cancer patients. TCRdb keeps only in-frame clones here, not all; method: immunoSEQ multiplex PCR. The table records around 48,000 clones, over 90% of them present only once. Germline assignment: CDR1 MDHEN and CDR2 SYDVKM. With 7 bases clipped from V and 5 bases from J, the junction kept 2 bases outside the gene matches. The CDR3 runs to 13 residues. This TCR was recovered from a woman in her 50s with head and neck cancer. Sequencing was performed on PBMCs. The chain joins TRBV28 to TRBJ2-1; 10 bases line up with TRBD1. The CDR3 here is CASKGQGNNEQFF. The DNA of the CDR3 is TGTGCCAGCAAGGGACAGGGGAACAATGAGCAGTTCTTC.